The 4 T cell receptor beta chains reported below all come from one sample, sequenced in a study of T-cell memory formation after mild COVID-19. MiXCR, run by TCRdb on the 5' RACE reads, gives a single entry per CDR3 protein. This table holds roughly 600,000 distinct CDR3 sequences, roughly 18% found once. The sequenced sample consisted of PBMCs or a T cell subset sorted from them (not recorded which). Every receptor here comes from an adult woman who had mild COVID-19 (a few samples of this study predate the infection). Cell type and time point are not known.

The chain joins TRBV5-1 to TRBJ2-3; TRBD2 matches 7 bases. The J segment lost 4 bases and the V segment lost 0 bases, leaving 5 bases of the junction unmatched. Germline CDR1 is SGHRS and CDR2 is YFSETQ. CDR3 length: 15 amino acids. In nucleotides, the CDR3 is TGCGCCAGCAGCTTGGTTGGGGAGGGGTCAGATACGCAGTATTTT. Protein product: CASSLVGEGSDTQYF.

This clonotype was recorded a few times. The rearrangement links TRBV5-1 to TRBJ2-7; D is tentatively TRBD1 or TRBD2 (5 bases each). Trimming cost V 2 bases and J 0 bases, with 9 bases left between them. CDR1 SGHRS and CDR2 YFSETQ come from the germline V gene. This CDR3 spans 14 amino acids. CDR3 protein: CASSFQGDSYEQYF. The CDR3 DNA reads as TGCGCCAGCAGCTTCCAGGGAGACTCCTACGAGCAGTACTTC.

This clonotype was counted between two and nine times. V and J are TRBV3-1 and TRBJ1-1; TRBD1 might be the D (5 bases). With 4 bases removed from V and 5 bases from J, the gap between germline ends came to 14 bases. Per germline, CDR1 LGHDT and CDR2 YNNKEL (reference sequence). The CDR3 is 14 amino acids. The CDR3 is CASSPAGRDTEAFF. DNA of the CDR3: TGTGCCAGCAGCCCAGCGGGGCGGGATACTGAAGCTTTCTTT.

This rearrangement joins TRBV30 to TRBJ2-7; 8 bases match TRBD2. Germline V lookup: CDR1 GTSNPN, CDR2 SVGIG (reference sequence). J lost 2 bases, V lost 1 base, and 4 bases had no gene match. The CDR3 sequence is 14 residues long. The DNA of the CDR3 is TGTGCCTGGAGTGCGTCGGGAGGGCCCTACGAGCAGTACTTC. Translating it yields CAWSASGGPYEQYF.